These 10 T cell receptor beta chains were sequenced from one sample in a study of monozygotic twins with inflammatory bowel disease. TCRdb reanalyzed the 5' RACE reads and collapses them to one entry per CDR3 protein, without DNA. Listed are fewer than 400,000 distinct CDR3 sequences; 5.6% falls within the top ten. Input material: blood. The receptor set was obtained from a human donor with ulcerative colitis or Crohn's disease, or a healthy co-twin of an affected twin (not recorded which).

The chain has TRBV12-3 or TRBV12-4 and TRBJ1-1; the D call of TRBD1 rests on TCRdb alone, since no DNA is present to check it. The CDR3 extends over 14 amino acids. The chain's CDR3 is CASSLRGQDTEAFF.

This sequence joins TRBV18 and TRBJ2-5. Germline assignment: CDR1 KGHSH and CDR2 LQKENI. This CDR3 region has 14 residues. The CDR3 loop reads CASSPPWSEETQYF.

The chain couples TRBV12-3 or TRBV12-4 to TRBJ1-2. The CDR3 sequence is 12 residues long. CDR3: CASSYTFYGYTF.

The chain combines TRBV7-9 with TRBJ2-2. The CDR3 sequence is 16 residues long. Germline assignment: CDR1 SEHNR and CDR2 FQNEAQ (reference sequence). CDR3 loop: CASSSPVRLHTGELFF.

The chain couples TRBV19 to TRBJ2-3; the D call of TRBD1 rests on TCRdb alone, since no DNA is present to check it. The CDR3 spans 15 residues. Per germline, CDR1 LNHDA and CDR2 SQIVND (reference sequence). The CDR3 region is CASSPRSRAVFKQYF.

V and J are TRBV6-2 or TRBV6-3 and TRBJ1-1; there is no DNA to check the TCRdb D call of TRBD1. There are 18 residues in the CDR3. CDR1 MNHEY and CDR2 SVGEGT come from the germline V gene. This chain's CDR3 is CASSYSGGSRIGNTEAFF.

This chain joins TRBV18 and TRBJ1-6; checking the TCRdb D call of TRBD1 is not possible without DNA. Germline loops: CDR1 KGHSH, CDR2 LQKENI. CDR3 size: 16 residues. The CDR3 reads CASSPGQGGRNLPLHF.

The chain links TRBV14 to TRBJ2-7; as DNA is missing, the TRBD1 call by TCRdb cannot be tested. There are 15 residues in the CDR3. Germline V lookup: CDR1 SGHDN, CDR2 FVKESK. CDR3 sequence reads: CASSLDDGGFYEQYF.

This chain connects TRBV7-6 to TRBJ2-1; absent DNA, TCRdb's TRBD2 call cannot be checked. The germline gives CDR1 SGHVS, CDR2 FNYEAQ. The length of the CDR3 is 19 residues. CDR3 amino acids: CASSLAQSGLKSSYNEQFF.

This rearrangement joins TRBV12-3 or TRBV12-4 to TRBJ1-6. The CDR3 loop spans 14 amino acids. CDR3: CASSSGRDNSPLHF.